The source of this T cell receptor (beta chain) is a study of T cell responses to AZD1222 COVID-19 vaccine. The assay was immunoSEQ multiplex PCR, and TCRdb's table has in-frame clones only and misses some. Here the sample spans 130,000 or so clones, approximately 90% being singletons. Between the trimmed V and J ends, which lost 0 bases and 8 bases, there was a span of 19 bases. The CDR3 extends over 16 amino acids. CDR1 and CDR2 from the germline V gene are LGHNA and YSLEER. On this clone itself: Its antigen remains unknown.

Points from the study as a whole: Reports say nearly half of spike-specific TCRs go after unmutated variant regions. Baseline serology detected seropositivity in only 6 or 7 AZD1222 recipients. Donors, mostly white British, included more females; clonal diversity was possibly underestimated. The study sampled repertoires only after the peak T cell response.

This TCR derives from an adult in good health. Sample: peripheral blood, taken on day 0 of AZD1222 vaccination. V gene TRBV4-3 combines with J gene TRBJ1-2, with a tentative D call TRBD1 (6 bases). The CDR3 loop is CASSQELTGKSAGYTF. The CDR3 DNA reads TGCGCCAGCAGCCAAGAACTTACAGGGAAATCAGCCGGCTACACCTTC.